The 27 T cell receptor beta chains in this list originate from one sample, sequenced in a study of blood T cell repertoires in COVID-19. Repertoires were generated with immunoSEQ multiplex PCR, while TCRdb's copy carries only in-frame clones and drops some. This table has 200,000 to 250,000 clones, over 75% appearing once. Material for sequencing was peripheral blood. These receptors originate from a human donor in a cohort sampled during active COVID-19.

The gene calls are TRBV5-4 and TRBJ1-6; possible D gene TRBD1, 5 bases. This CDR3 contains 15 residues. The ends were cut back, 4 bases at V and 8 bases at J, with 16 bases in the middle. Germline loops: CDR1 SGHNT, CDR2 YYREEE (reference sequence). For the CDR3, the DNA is TGTGCCAGCAGCCCGGGACTAGGGCAGGATTCACCCCTCCACTTT. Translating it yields CASSPGLGQDSPLHF.

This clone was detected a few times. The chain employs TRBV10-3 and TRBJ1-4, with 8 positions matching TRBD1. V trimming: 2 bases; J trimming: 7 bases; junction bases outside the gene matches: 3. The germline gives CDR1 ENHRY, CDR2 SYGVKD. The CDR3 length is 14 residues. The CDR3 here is CAISEGTGGEKLFF. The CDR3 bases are TGTGCCATCAGTGAGGGGACAGGAGGTGAAAAACTGTTTTTT.

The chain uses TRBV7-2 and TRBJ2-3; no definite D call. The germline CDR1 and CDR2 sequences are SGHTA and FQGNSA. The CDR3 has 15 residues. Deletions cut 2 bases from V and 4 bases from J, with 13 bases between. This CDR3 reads CASSLTASRADTQYF. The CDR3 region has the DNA TGTGCCAGCAGCTTAACGGCTAGTCGTGCAGATACGCAGTATTTT.

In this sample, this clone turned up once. CDR3 bases: TGTGCCACCGCGAGGCAGGGCTGGTTGGAGACCCAGTACTTC. It codes for CATARQGWLETQYF. This sequence joins TRBV6-5 and TRBJ2-5; D is perhaps TRBD1 (5 bases). CDR3 size: 14 residues. Germline values: CDR1 MNHEY, CDR2 SVGAGI. V lost 10 bases, J lost 5 bases, and 20 bases lay in between.

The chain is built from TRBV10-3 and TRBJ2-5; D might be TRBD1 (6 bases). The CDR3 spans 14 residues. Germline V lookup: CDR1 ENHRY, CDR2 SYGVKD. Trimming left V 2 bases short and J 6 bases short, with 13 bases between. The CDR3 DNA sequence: TGTGCCATCAGTGAGGCAGGGGCAGAAAAGACCCAGTACTTC. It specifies CAISEAGAEKTQYF.

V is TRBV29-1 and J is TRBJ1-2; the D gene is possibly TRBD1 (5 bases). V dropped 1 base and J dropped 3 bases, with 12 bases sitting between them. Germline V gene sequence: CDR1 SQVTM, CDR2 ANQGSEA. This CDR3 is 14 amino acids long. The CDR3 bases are TGCAGCGTTGAAGGGGGCGCCCGCTACTATGGCTACACCTTC. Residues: CSVEGGARYYGYTF.

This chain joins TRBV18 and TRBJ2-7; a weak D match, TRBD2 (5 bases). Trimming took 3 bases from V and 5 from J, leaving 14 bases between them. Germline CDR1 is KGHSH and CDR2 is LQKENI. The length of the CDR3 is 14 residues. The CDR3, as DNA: TGTGCCAGCTCACCCCTACTAGATTTGAACGAGCAGTACTTC. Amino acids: CASSPLLDLNEQYF. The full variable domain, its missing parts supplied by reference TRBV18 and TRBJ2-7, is NAGVMQNPRHLVRRRGQEARLRCSPMKGHSHVYWYRQLPEEGLKFMVYLQKENIIDESGMPKERFSAEFPKEGPSILRIQQVVRGDSAAYFCASSPLLDLNEQYFGPGTRLTVT.

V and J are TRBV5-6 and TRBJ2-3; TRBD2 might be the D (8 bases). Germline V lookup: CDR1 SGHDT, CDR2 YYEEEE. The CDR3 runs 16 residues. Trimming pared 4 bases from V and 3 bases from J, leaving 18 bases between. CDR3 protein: CASSAREGARTDTQYF. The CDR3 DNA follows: TGTGCCAGCAGCGCTCGGGAGGGGGCACGGACAGATACGCAGTATTTT. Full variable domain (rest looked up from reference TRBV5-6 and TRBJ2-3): DAGVTQSPTHLIKTRGQQVTLRCSPKSGHDTVSWYQQALGQGPQFIFQYYEEEERQRGNFPDRFSGHQFPNYSSELNVNALLLGDSALYLCASSAREGARTDTQYFGPGTRLTVL.

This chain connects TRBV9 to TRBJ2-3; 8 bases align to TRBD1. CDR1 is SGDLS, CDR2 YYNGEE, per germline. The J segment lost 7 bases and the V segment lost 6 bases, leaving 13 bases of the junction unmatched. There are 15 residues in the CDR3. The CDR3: CASTLGQGKANTQYF. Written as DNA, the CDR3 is TGTGCCAGCACCCTTGGACAGGGTAAGGCAAATACGCAGTATTTT.

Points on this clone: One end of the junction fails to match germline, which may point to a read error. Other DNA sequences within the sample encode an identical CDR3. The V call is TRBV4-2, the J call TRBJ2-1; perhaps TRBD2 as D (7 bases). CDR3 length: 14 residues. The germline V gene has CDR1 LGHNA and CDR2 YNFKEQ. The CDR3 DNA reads TGTGCCAGCAGCAGAGGGGGGGAATACAATGAGCAATTCTTC. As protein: CASSRGGEYNEQFF.

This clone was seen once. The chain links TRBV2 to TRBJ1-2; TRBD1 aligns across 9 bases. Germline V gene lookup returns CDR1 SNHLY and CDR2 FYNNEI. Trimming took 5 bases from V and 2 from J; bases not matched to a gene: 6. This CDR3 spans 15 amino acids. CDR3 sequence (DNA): TGTGCCAGCAGTTACGGGACAGGGCGAAACTATGGCTACACCTTC. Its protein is CASSYGTGRNYGYTF.

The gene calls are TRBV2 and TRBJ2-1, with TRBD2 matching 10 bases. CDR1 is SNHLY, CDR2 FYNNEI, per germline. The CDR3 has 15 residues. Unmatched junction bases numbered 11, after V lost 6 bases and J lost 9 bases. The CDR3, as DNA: TGTGCCAGCAGCCCGATCAGCGGGAGGGCAAGTGAGCAGTTCTTC. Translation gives CASSPISGRASEQFF.

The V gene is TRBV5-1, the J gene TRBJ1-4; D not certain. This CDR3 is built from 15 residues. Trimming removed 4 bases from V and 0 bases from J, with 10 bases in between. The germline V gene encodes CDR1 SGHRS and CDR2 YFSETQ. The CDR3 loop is CASSRDGATNEKLFF. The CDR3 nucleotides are TGCGCCAGCAGCCGTGACGGAGCAACTAATGAAAAACTGTTTTTT.

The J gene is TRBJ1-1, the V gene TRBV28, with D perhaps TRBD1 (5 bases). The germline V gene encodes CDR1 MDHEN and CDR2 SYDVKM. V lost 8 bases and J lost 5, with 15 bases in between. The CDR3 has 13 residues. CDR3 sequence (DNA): TGTGCCAGCGGAACCCAGGGATGGACTGAAGCTTTCTTT. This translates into CASGTQGWTEAFF.

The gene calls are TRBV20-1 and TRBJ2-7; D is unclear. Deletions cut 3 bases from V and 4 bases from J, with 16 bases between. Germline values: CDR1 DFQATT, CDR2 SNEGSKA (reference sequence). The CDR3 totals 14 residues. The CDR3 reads CSASFLQANYEQYF. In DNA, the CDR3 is TGCAGTGCTAGTTTTTTACAAGCGAATTACGAGCAGTACTTC.

As DNA, the CDR3 is TGTGCCAGCAGGCACCCGGGGACTGAAGCTTTCTTT. It is translated as CASRHPGTEAFF. The chain carries TRBV27 and TRBJ1-1; D unresolved. The CDR3 runs 12 residues. Germline CDR1 is MNHEY and CDR2 is SMNVEV (reference sequence). V was trimmed by 6 bases and J by 5 bases, leaving 10 bases between them.

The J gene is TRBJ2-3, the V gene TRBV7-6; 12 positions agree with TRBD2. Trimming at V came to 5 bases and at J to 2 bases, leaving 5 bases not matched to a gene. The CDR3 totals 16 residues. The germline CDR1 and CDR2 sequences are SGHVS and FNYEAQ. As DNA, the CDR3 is TGTGCCAGCAGCCGCCTAGCGGGGGGGATCACAGATACGCAGTATTTT. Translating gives CASSRLAGGITDTQYF.

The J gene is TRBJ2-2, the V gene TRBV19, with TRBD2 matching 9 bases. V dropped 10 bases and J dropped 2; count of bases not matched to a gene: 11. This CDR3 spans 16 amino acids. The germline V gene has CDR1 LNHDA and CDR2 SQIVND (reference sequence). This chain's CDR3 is CATTPLAGLNTGELFF. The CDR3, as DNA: TGTGCCACAACTCCGCTAGCGGGGCTAAACACCGGGGAGCTGTTTTTT.

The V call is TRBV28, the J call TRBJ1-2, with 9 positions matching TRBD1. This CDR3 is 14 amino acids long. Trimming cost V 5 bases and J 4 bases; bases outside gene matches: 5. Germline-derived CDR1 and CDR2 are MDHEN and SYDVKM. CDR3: CASSVTGGGYGYTF. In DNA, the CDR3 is TGTGCCAGCAGTGTTACAGGGGGCGGCTATGGCTACACCTTC.

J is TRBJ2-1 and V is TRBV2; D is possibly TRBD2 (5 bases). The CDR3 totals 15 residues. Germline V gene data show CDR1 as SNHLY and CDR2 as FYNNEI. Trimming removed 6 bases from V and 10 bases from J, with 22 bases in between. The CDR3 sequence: CASRAGSNTRMEQFF. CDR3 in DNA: TGTGCCAGCAGGGCCGGCTCGAACACTAGGATGGAGCAGTTCTTC.

The CDR3 loop is CASSFSGQETQYF. DNA for the CDR3: TGTGCCAGCAGCTTCTCAGGCCAAGAGACCCAGTACTTC. The chain couples TRBV11-1 to TRBJ2-5; D call uncertain. The V end lost 3 bases, the J end lost 1 base, and 6 bases lay between the germline ends. Germline-derived CDR1 and CDR2 are SGHAT and FQDESV (reference sequence). This CDR3 comprises 13 residues.

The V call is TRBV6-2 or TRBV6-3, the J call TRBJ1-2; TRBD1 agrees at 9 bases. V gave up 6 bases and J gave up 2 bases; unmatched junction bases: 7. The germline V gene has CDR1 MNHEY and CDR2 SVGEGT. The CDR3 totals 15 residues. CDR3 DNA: TGTGCCAGCAGCTATGACAGGGGGTTGAACTATGGCTACACCTTC. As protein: CASSYDRGLNYGYTF.

CDR3 in amino acids: CASSPLQGGVSYEQYF. DNA of the CDR3: TGCGCCAGCAGCCCCCTACAGGGTGGGGTCTCCTACGAGCAGTACTTC. This chain uses TRBV5-1 with TRBJ2-7; D may be TRBD1 (6 bases). The CDR3 length is 16 residues. Germline V gene data show CDR1 as SGHRS and CDR2 as YFSETQ. The V end lost 4 bases, the J end lost 0 bases, and 17 bases lay between the germline ends.

The CDR3 region is CASSRDGGEGNQPQHF. The CDR3, as DNA: TGTGCCAGCAGCCGGGACGGGGGGGAGGGCAATCAGCCCCAGCATTTT. This chain uses TRBV4-2 with TRBJ1-5; D might be TRBD1 (5 bases). CDR3 size: 16 residues. CDR1 is LGHNA and CDR2 is YNFKEQ in the germline V gene. V lost 4 bases and J lost 2, with 15 bases in between.

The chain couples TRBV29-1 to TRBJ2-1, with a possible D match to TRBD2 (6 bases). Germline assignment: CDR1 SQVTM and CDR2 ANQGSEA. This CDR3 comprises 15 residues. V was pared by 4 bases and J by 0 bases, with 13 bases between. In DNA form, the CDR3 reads TGCAGCGTTGCAACTAGCTCGAGCTCCTACAATGAGCAGTTCTTC. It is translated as CSVATSSSSYNEQFF.

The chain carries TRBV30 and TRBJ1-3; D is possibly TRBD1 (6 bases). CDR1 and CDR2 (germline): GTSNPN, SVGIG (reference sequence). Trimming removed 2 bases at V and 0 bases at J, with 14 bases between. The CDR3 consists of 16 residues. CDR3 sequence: CAWSPGHPSSGNTIYF. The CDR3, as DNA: TGTGCCTGGAGTCCGGGACATCCGAGCTCTGGAAACACCATATATTTT.

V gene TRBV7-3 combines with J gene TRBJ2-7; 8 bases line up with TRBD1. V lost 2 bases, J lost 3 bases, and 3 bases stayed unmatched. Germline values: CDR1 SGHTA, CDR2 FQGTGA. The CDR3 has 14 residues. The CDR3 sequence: CASSLHGQGYEQYF. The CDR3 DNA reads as TGTGCCAGCAGCTTACACGGACAGGGCTACGAGCAGTACTTC.